A selection of T cell receptor beta chains follows, all from one sample in a study of cytomegalovirus exposure and HLA in healthy donors. Profiling relied on immunoSEQ multiplex PCR, and the TCRdb table lists in-frame clones only, not all of them. This table holds over 200,000 clones, approximately 80% found once. Sequences were obtained from PBMCs. Receptors originate from a male donor in good health and CMV-seronegative. Each CDR3 is given with its conserved first and last residue. A D gene is named only where the DNA matches it firmly.

j_gene: TRBJ1-1; v_gene: TRBV14; d_gene: TRBD1; CDR3aa: CASSRQGIMNTEAFF
j_gene: TRBJ1-5; v_gene: TRBV25-1; d_gene: TRBD1; CDR3aa: CASNGTAYNQPQHF
j_gene: TRBJ1-2; v_gene: TRBV4-1; d_gene: TRBD1; CDR3aa: CASSQEAQGALGGYTF
j_gene: TRBJ2-5; v_gene: TRBV28; d_gene: -; CDR3aa: CASSLGWGDEETQYF
j_gene: TRBJ2-3; v_gene: TRBV15; d_gene: TRBD2; CDR3aa: CATSRPPGGRAVDTQYF
j_gene: TRBJ2-1; v_gene: TRBV5-1; d_gene: -; CDR3aa: CASSLTGQSNEQFF
j_gene: TRBJ1-2; v_gene: TRBV5-1; d_gene: -; CDR3aa: CASSLDTDGYTF
j_gene: -; v_gene: TRBV6-6; d_gene: -; CDR3aa: CASSQGLNYEQYF
j_gene: TRBJ2-2; v_gene: TRBV5-1; d_gene: -; CDR3aa: CASSLVITGELFF
j_gene: TRBJ2-7; v_gene: TRBV20-1; d_gene: -; CDR3aa: CSVAALLEQYF
j_gene: TRBJ1-1; v_gene: TRBV4-1; d_gene: -; CDR3aa: CASSHTGTSEAFF
j_gene: TRBJ2-7; v_gene: TRBV6-5; d_gene: TRBD1; CDR3aa: CASRRDRVTYEQYF
j_gene: TRBJ2-1; v_gene: TRBV7-3; d_gene: TRBD2; CDR3aa: CASSLGTSGIGEQFF
j_gene: TRBJ1-1; v_gene: TRBV7-8; d_gene: -; CDR3aa: CASSWAEMNTEAFF
j_gene: TRBJ2-7; v_gene: TRBV29-1; d_gene: -; CDR3aa: CSVRGPSYEQYF
j_gene: TRBJ2-6; v_gene: TRBV7-9; d_gene: TRBD2; CDR3aa: CASSLRSSSGGSGANVLTF
j_gene: TRBJ2-3; v_gene: TRBV7-6; d_gene: TRBD1; CDR3aa: CASSLSTGQGTQYF
j_gene: TRBJ2-1; v_gene: TRBV7-9; d_gene: -; CDR3aa: CASSLGLAYNEQFF
j_gene: TRBJ2-6; v_gene: TRBV2; d_gene: TRBD2; CDR3aa: CASRGLAGAGANVLTF
j_gene: TRBJ2-1; v_gene: TRBV25-1; d_gene: TRBD2; CDR3aa: CASSERERGTYNEQFF
j_gene: TRBJ2-1; v_gene: TRBV9; d_gene: -; CDR3aa: CASSIRTTYNEQFF
j_gene: TRBJ2-4; v_gene: TRBV6-1; d_gene: TRBD2; CDR3aa: CASSELRGRAPDF
j_gene: TRBJ1-1; v_gene: TRBV6-5; d_gene: TRBD1; CDR3aa: CASSQTGYPEAFF
j_gene: TRBJ2-2; v_gene: TRBV27; d_gene: TRBD2; CDR3aa: CASSPNFFSSGSAGNTGELFF
j_gene: TRBJ1-5; v_gene: TRBV30; d_gene: TRBD1; CDR3aa: CAWSEPGQAYSNQPQHF
j_gene: TRBJ1-5; v_gene: TRBV6-5; d_gene: -; CDR3aa: CASSYPGGQPQHF
j_gene: TRBJ2-3; v_gene: TRBV27; d_gene: -; CDR3aa: CASSFTGTDTQYF
j_gene: TRBJ2-7; v_gene: TRBV11-2; d_gene: TRBD1; CDR3aa: CASSSLIGTGTYEQYF
j_gene: TRBJ2-7; v_gene: TRBV9; d_gene: TRBD2; CDR3aa: CASSVAGTSRFFEQYF
j_gene: TRBJ1-5; v_gene: TRBV15; d_gene: -; CDR3aa: CATSRGPSNQPQHF
j_gene: TRBJ1-3; v_gene: TRBV21-1; d_gene: -; CDR3aa: CASSKELDFGNTIYF
j_gene: TRBJ2-3; v_gene: TRBV9; d_gene: -; CDR3aa: CASSRRSRGLERTDTQYF
j_gene: TRBJ2-6; v_gene: TRBV15; d_gene: -; CDR3aa: CATSSRVGGANVLTF
j_gene: TRBJ1-2; v_gene: TRBV5-5; d_gene: TRBD1; CDR3aa: CASSLNRQGMGGYTF
j_gene: TRBJ2-7; v_gene: TRBV19; d_gene: TRBD2; CDR3aa: CASSARWTSHLISDEQYF